The entry below gives a single TCR beta chain sequence along with its context. Antigen: not known. A much larger clone lies a single base off, so this may be a read error. The source of the sample is a study of molecular identifiers for immune sequencing clone quantification. Study-level findings and limits: Naive cells had under 1% of molecules in clones above 20 RNA copies, effectors over 98%.

Library preparation followed earlier protocols using designated TCR primers. TCRdb reprocessed the PCR reads with MiXCR, giving one entry per CDR3 protein. The sample has about 510,000 distinct CDR3 sequences; about a fifth are singletons. When naive CD8 T cells were sorted, they were gated as CD8+CD4-CCR7+CD45RA+. Between the trimmed V and J ends, which lost 8 bases and 0 bases, there was a span of 12 bases. CDR3 length: 15 residues. Source material: naive CD8+ T cells from blood, with Jurkat cell RNA spiked in. Indicated subset: FACS-sorted CD8+CD4-CCR7+CD45RA+ naive T cells. This clonotype was sampled from a human donor in good health. Some libraries in this study had Jurkat cell RNA spiked in. V is TRBV5-3 and J is TRBJ2-6; D is unresolved. TRBV5-3 counts as an open reading frame of uncertain function. CDR3 sequence reads: CASSRQTSGANVLTF. The CDR3 DNA follows: TGTGCCAGCAGCCGCCAAACCTCTGGGGCCAACGTCCTGACTTTC.